Presented here are 8 T cell receptor beta chains from one specimen sequenced in a study of liver allograft versus peripheral blood T cells. For the study at large: What was compared were the T cell receptor repertoires in transplanted livers and those in the peripheral blood of recipients.

TCRdb re-called the reads through MiXCR, storing one row per CDR3 protein. Among over 5,500 distinct CDR3 sequences listed, around 18% were seen once. The receptor set was obtained from a human patient who had a liver transplant. Some T cells could come from the graft donor.

This clonotype was observed many times. CDR3 amino acids: CAIRQGGMNTEAFF. CDR3 nucleotides: TGTGCCATACGACAGGGAGGGATGAACACTGAAGCTTTCTTT. The J gene is TRBJ1-1, the V gene TRBV6-1; 7 nucleotides align to TRBD1. The CDR3 consists of 14 residues. Trimming at V came to 10 bases and at J to 0 bases, leaving 8 bases not matched to a gene. Germline V lookup: CDR1 MNHNS, CDR2 SASEGT.

This clonotype was counted ten times or more. The chain has TRBV6-5 and TRBJ1-5; 8 nucleotides agree with TRBD1. Germline loops: CDR1 MNHEY, CDR2 SVGAGI. The V and J ends lost 9 bases and 0 bases, in that order; junction bases with no gene match: 10. The length of the CDR3 is 16 residues. The chain's CDR3 is CARGQGARYSNQPQHF. Here the CDR3 DNA reads TGTGCCAGAGGGCAGGGGGCCCGTTATAGCAATCAGCCCCAGCATTTT.

Many counts were recorded for this clonotype. The rearrangement uses TRBV5-4 and TRBJ1-1; 10 bases are shared with TRBD1. This CDR3 contains 16 residues. Germline CDR1 and CDR2: SGHNT and YYREEE (reference sequence). Unmatched junction bases numbered 10, after V lost 7 bases and J lost 1 base. The CDR3, as DNA: TGTGCCAGCCGGCGACAGGGGGCTTTAGAGAACACTGAAGCTTTCTTT. It specifies CASRRQGALENTEAFF.

By share, this clonotype counts as medium-sized. The chain employs TRBV29-1 and TRBJ1-1, with no clear D. Trimming took off 7 bases at V and 1 base at J, with 16 bases between the two ends. Germline CDR1 and CDR2: SQVTM and ANQGSEA. The CDR3 covers 14 residues. The DNA of the CDR3 is TGCAGCGGGGAAGGTTGGGCAGAGAACACTGAAGCTTTCTTT. This encodes CSGEGWAENTEAFF. Combining the CDR3 with reference TRBV29-1 and TRBJ1-1 gives the whole variable domain SAVISQKPSRDICQRGTSLTIQCQVDSQVTMMFWYRQQPGQSLTLIATANQGSEATYESGFVIDKFPISRPNLTFSTLTVSNMSPEDSSIYLCSGEGWAENTEAFFGQGTRLTVV.

This chain uses TRBV7-9 with TRBJ1-2; 8 bases map to TRBD1. Per germline, CDR1 SEHNR and CDR2 FQNEAQ (reference sequence). V dropped 4 bases and J dropped 4; count of bases not matched to a gene: 2. This CDR3 has 13 residues. As DNA, the CDR3 is TGTGCCAGCAGCTCAGGGGGCGGCTATGGCTACACCTTC. Translation: CASSSGGGYGYTF.

This sequence joins TRBV27 and TRBJ1-5, with TRBD1 identical over 9 bases. The CDR3 totals 16 residues. CDR1 and CDR2 from the germline V gene are MNHEY and SMNVEV (reference sequence). V lost 5 bases, J lost 0 bases, and 5 bases stayed unmatched. CDR3: CASSTGTGFSNQPQHF. The CDR3 nucleotides read TGTGCCAGCAGTACCGGGACAGGGTTTAGCAATCAGCCCCAGCATTTT.

This clonotype was detected many times. The CDR3 sequence is CASSPRRERAFF. The CDR3 bases are TGTGCCAGCAGCCCCCGCCGGGAGCGAGCTTTCTTT. The V call is TRBV6-2 or TRBV6-3, the J call TRBJ1-1; D unclear. The V end was cut by 6 bases, the J end by 10 bases, with 15 bases between. The CDR3 has 12 amino acids. CDR1 and CDR2 from the germline V gene are MNHEY and SVGEGT.

This clonotype is medium-sized in the sample. The chain is built from TRBV5-6 and TRBJ1-1; TRBD1 agrees at 8 bases. Germline lookup yields CDR1 SGHDT and CDR2 YYEEEE. The junction had 6 bases not matched to a gene; V was cut back by 4 bases and J by 1 base. CDR3 length: 15 amino acids. The CDR3 is CASSPWGQANTEAFF. CDR3 nucleotide sequence: TGTGCCAGCAGCCCCTGGGGACAGGCGAACACTGAAGCTTTCTTT.